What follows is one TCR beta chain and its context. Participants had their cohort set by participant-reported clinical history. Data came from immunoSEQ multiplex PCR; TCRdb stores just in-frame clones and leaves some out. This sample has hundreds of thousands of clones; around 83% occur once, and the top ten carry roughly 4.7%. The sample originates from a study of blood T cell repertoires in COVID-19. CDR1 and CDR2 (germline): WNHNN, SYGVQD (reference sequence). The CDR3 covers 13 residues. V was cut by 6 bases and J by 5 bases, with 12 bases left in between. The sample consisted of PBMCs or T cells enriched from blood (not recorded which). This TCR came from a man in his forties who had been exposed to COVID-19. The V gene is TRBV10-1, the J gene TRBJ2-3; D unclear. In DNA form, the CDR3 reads TGCGCCAGCAGCCCCACCGGTGGAGATACGCAGTATTTT. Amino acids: CASSPTGGDTQYF.